Following are 28 T cell receptor beta chains from one sample sequenced in a study of Ad26.COV2.S vaccination and SARS-CoV-2 variants. Using immunoSEQ multiplex PCR, the repertoire was profiled, and TCRdb retains in-frame clones only, with some absent. The table includes 400,000 to 500,000 clones, 88% detected once. Specified treatment: roughly 19 received Ad26.COV2.S at low or high dose, single or two shots; a few received placebo; per-sample allocation not given. Collection of samples fell on day 63 after the first vaccine or placebo injection. The source was peripheral blood, collected in a trial of Ad26.COV2.S vaccine versus placebo. Source of these receptors: a person between 18 and 59 years old who received the Ad26.COV2.S COVID-19 vaccine or a placebo.

The rearrangement joins TRBV7-9 to TRBJ1-2; D not resolved. There are 12 residues in the CDR3. The germline V and J ends were trimmed by 4 bases and 7 bases, with 10 bases remaining between them. Germline V gene lookup returns CDR1 SEHNR and CDR2 FQNEAQ (reference sequence). The CDR3 DNA sequence: TGTGCCAGCAGCTCCCTTCCTCCTGGCTACACCTTC. Amino acid sequence: CASSSLPPGYTF. The full variable domain, in which reference TRBV7-9 and TRBJ1-2 provide the parts outside the CDR3, is DTGVSQNPRHKITKRGQNVTFRCDPISEHNRLYWYRQTLGQGPEFLTYFQNEAQLEKSRLLSDRFSAERPKGSFSTLEIQRTEQGDSAMYLCASSSLPPGYTFGSGTRLTVV.

The chain recombines TRBV4-1 with TRBJ2-6; D remains unclear. CDR1 and CDR2 (germline): MGHRA, YSYEKL. This CDR3 contains 16 residues. V shed 4 bases and J shed 0 bases, with 10 bases lying between them. CDR3 sequence (DNA): TGCGCCAGCAGCCCGGACGGCAGCTCTGGGGCCAACGTCCTGACTTTC. This codes for CASSPDGSSGANVLTF.

This chain connects TRBV5-1 to TRBJ2-7, with 12 positions matching TRBD1. This CDR3 comprises 14 residues. Germline values: CDR1 SGHRS, CDR2 YFSETQ. With 5 bases clipped from V and 5 bases from J, the junction kept 5 bases outside the gene matches. The CDR3 loop reads CASSFRDRGHEQYF. CDR3 bases: TGCGCCAGCAGTTTCCGGGACAGGGGGCACGAGCAGTACTTC. Full variable domain (outside the CDR3, taken from reference TRBV5-1 and TRBJ2-7): KAGVTQTPRYLIKTRGQQVTLSCSPISGHRSVSWYQQTPGQGLQFLFEYFSETQRNKGNFPGRFSGRQFSNSRSEMNVSTLELGDSALYLCASSFRDRGHEQYFGPGTRLTVT.

The chain couples TRBV20-1 to TRBJ2-7; D may be TRBD2 (5 bases). Germline CDR1 and CDR2: DFQATT and SNEGSKA (reference sequence). The CDR3 has 12 amino acids. V was trimmed by 4 bases and J by 3 bases, leaving 10 bases between them. The CDR3 loop is CSANEGGYEQYF. The CDR3 nucleotides read TGCAGTGCTAATGAGGGCGGCTACGAGCAGTACTTC.

In this sample, this clone turned up a few times. This chain uses TRBV6-5 with TRBJ1-4; no clear D gene. CDR3 length equals 13 residues. The germline V gene encodes CDR1 MNHEY and CDR2 SVGAGI. With 1 base removed from V and 4 bases from J, the gap between germline ends came to 4 bases. The CDR3: CASSYFHNEKLFF. Here the CDR3 DNA reads TGTGCCAGCAGTTACTTTCATAATGAAAAACTGTTTTTT.

This chain joins TRBV28 and TRBJ1-3; D not certain. This CDR3 has 13 residues. V lost 5 bases, J lost 4 bases, and 9 bases lay in between. The germline CDR1 and CDR2 sequences are MDHEN and SYDVKM. The CDR3 region is CASSPVAGNTIYF. The CDR3 DNA sequence: TGTGCCAGCAGTCCAGTCGCCGGAAACACCATATATTTT.

The CDR3 is CASSLGDGGWAYNEQFF. In DNA, the CDR3 is TGCGCCAGCAGCTTGGGGGACGGCGGGTGGGCATACAATGAGCAGTTCTTC. The gene calls are TRBV5-1 and TRBJ2-1; D tentatively fits TRBD1 or TRBD2 (5 bases each). Germline values: CDR1 SGHRS, CDR2 YFSETQ. The CDR3 consists of 17 residues. V was pared by 0 bases and J by 4 bases, with 17 bases between.

The V gene is TRBV7-2, the J gene TRBJ2-3; 9 bases are shared with TRBD2. The CDR3 loop spans 14 amino acids. Looked up from germline, CDR1 is SGHTA and CDR2 is FQGNSA. V trimming: 0 bases; J trimming: 7 bases; junction bases outside the gene matches: 2. The CDR3 nucleotides read TGTGCCAGCAGCTTAGCTAGCGGGGGAAATACGCAGTATTTT. Its translation is CASSLASGGNTQYF.

The chain uses TRBV6-6 and TRBJ2-2, with 7 bases matching TRBD1. The CDR3 is 14 amino acids. J gave up 4 bases and V 4 bases, and 3 bases lay outside the gene matches. The germline V gene has CDR1 MNHNY and CDR2 SVGAGI (reference sequence). CDR3 in amino acids: CASSFRGITGELFF. The CDR3 bases are TGTGCCAGCAGTTTCAGGGGGATCACCGGGGAGCTGTTTTTT.

This clone was seen just once. V is TRBV6-1 and J is TRBJ1-6, with D possibly being TRBD1 (5 bases). The CDR3 has 14 residues. Trimming removed 2 bases from V and 13 bases from J, with 15 bases in between. The germline V gene encodes CDR1 MNHNS and CDR2 SASEGT. The CDR3 DNA reads TGTGCCAGCAGTGAATCGCGGGGACCGACGCCCCTCCACTTT. Encoded protein: CASSESRGPTPLHF.

J is TRBJ1-2 and V is TRBV19, with D hard to call. This CDR3 spans 15 amino acids. CDR1 LNHDA and CDR2 SQIVND come from the germline V gene (reference sequence). Trimming stripped 7 bases from V and 0 bases from J, with 15 bases between. The CDR3, as DNA: TGTGCCAGTAACCCATCACTGAGTACTAACTATGGCTACACCTTC. It specifies CASNPSLSTNYGYTF.

V usage is TRBV6-2 or TRBV6-3 and J usage is TRBJ1-2; 7 bases are a match to TRBD1. The length of the CDR3 is 16 residues. Germline-derived CDR1 and CDR2 are MNHEY and SVGEGT. V dropped 3 bases and J dropped 0; count of bases not matched to a gene: 7. The CDR3 bases are TGTGCCAGCAGTTATCGTAAGGGGACAGCTAACTATGGCTACACCTTC. Protein sequence: CASSYRKGTANYGYTF.

In its sample, this clone was seen a few times. The sample has other DNA sequences that encode this CDR3 too. The rearrangement links TRBV5-6 to TRBJ1-5; 8 nucleotides agree with TRBD1. The trim removed 4 bases at V and 1 base at J, leaving 7 bases unmatched. Per the germline V gene, CDR1 is SGHDT and CDR2 is YYEEEE. This CDR3 is built from 16 residues. This CDR3 is CASSPGQGGSNQPQHF. CDR3 nucleotide sequence: TGTGCCAGCAGCCCAGGACAGGGTGGGAGCAATCAGCCCCAGCATTTT. The full variable domain, its missing parts supplied by reference TRBV5-6 and TRBJ1-5, is DAGVTQSPTHLIKTRGQQVTLRCSPKSGHDTVSWYQQALGQGPQFIFQYYEEEERQRGNFPDRFSGHQFPNYSSELNVNALLLGDSALYLCASSPGQGGSNQPQHFGDGTRLSIL.

The chain has TRBV5-1 and TRBJ1-4; 7 bases fit TRBD1. Germline V lookup: CDR1 SGHRS, CDR2 YFSETQ. The CDR3 has 15 residues. The junction had 7 bases not matched to a gene; V was cut back by 1 base and J by 7 bases. The CDR3 protein is CASSLNPDRAEKLFF. The CDR3 DNA sequence: TGCGCCAGCAGCTTGAATCCCGACAGGGCTGAAAAACTGTTTTTT. Full variable domain (rest looked up from reference TRBV5-1 and TRBJ1-4): KAGVTQTPRYLIKTRGQQVTLSCSPISGHRSVSWYQQTPGQGLQFLFEYFSETQRNKGNFPGRFSGRQFSNSRSEMNVSTLELGDSALYLCASSLNPDRAEKLFFGSGTQLSVL.

Only a few counts were recorded for this clone. V and J are TRBV7-2 and TRBJ1-6; no reliable D call. V was clipped by 1 base and J by 3 bases, with 10 bases between them. This CDR3 region has 16 residues. Germline V gene lookup returns CDR1 SGHTA and CDR2 FQGNSA. CDR3 DNA sequence: TGTGCCAGCAGCTTAGAGAGGACGGACTATAATTCACCCCTCCACTTT. Encoded protein: CASSLERTDYNSPLHF.

This sequence joins TRBV19 and TRBJ2-1, with D possibly being TRBD1 (6 bases). Germline V gives CDR1 LNHDA, CDR2 SQIVND (reference sequence). With 2 bases removed from V and 2 bases from J, the gap between germline ends came to 13 bases. The CDR3 covers 16 residues. For the CDR3, the DNA is TGTGCCAGTAGTATAAGAGCAGGACAGCCCTACAATGAGCAGTTCTTC. Translation: CASSIRAGQPYNEQFF.

The CDR3 sequence: CASSRQTTNEKLFF. In nucleotides, the CDR3 is TGTGCCAGTAGTAGACAGACAACTAATGAAAAACTGTTTTTT. The chain couples TRBV19 to TRBJ1-4; the D gene is possibly TRBD1 (5 bases). With 4 bases removed from V and 0 bases from J, the gap between germline ends came to 6 bases. The CDR3 length is 14 residues. Germline CDR1 LNHDA, CDR2 SQIVND (reference sequence). Based on the CDR3 plus reference TRBV19 and TRBJ1-4, the full variable domain is DGGITQSPKYLFRKEGQNVTLSCEQNLNHDAMYWYRQDPGQGLRLIYYSQIVNDFQKGDIAEGYSVSREKKESFPLTVTSAQKNPTAFYLCASSRQTTNEKLFFGSGTQLSVL.

The chain employs TRBV15 and TRBJ1-5; D is undetermined. V was shortened by 0 bases and J by 4 bases, with 16 bases between the two germline ends. Germline-derived CDR1 and CDR2 are LNHNV and YYDKDF (reference sequence). The CDR3 is 17 amino acids. The DNA of the CDR3 is TGTGCCACCAGCAGAGATCTGCAGGTTGACCTTAATCAGCCCCAGCATTTT. This gives the protein CATSRDLQVDLNQPQHF.

V and J are TRBV7-9 and TRBJ1-5, with 9 nucleotides matching TRBD1. CDR3 size: 14 residues. V trimming: 7 bases; J trimming: 9 bases; junction bases outside the gene matches: 10. Germline CDR1 SEHNR, CDR2 FQNEAQ (reference sequence). CDR3 amino acids: CASTNTGGAGPQHF. CDR3 bases: TGTGCCAGCACCAATACAGGGGGCGCCGGGCCCCAGCATTTT. Full variable domain (rest looked up from reference TRBV7-9 and TRBJ1-5): DTGVSQNPRHKITKRGQNVTFRCDPISEHNRLYWYRQTLGQGPEFLTYFQNEAQLEKSRLLSDRFSAERPKGSFSTLEIQRTEQGDSAMYLCASTNTGGAGPQHFGDGTRLSIL.

This clone has a single count. This sequence joins TRBV7-9 and TRBJ2-4; D possibly uses TRBD1 or TRBD2 (5 bases each). This CDR3 contains 16 residues. The V gene's germline CDR1 is SEHNR and CDR2 FQNEAQ (reference sequence). V was shortened by 3 bases and J by 10 bases, with 22 bases between the two germline ends. CDR3 loop: CASSFFRSPGRVIQYF. The CDR3 coding sequence is TGTGCCAGCAGCTTCTTTCGCTCTCCGGGACGTGTGATTCAGTACTTC.

This sequence joins TRBV5-4 and TRBJ2-4; D may be TRBD1 (5 bases). V shed 3 bases and J shed 4 bases, with 11 bases lying between them. Per the germline V gene, CDR1 is SGHNT and CDR2 is YYREEE (reference sequence). The CDR3 is made up of 14 amino acids. CDR3: CASSWGQQKNIQYF. CDR3 DNA: TGTGCCAGCAGCTGGGGCCAGCAAAAAAACATTCAGTACTTC.

The chain recombines TRBV7-9 with TRBJ1-3; D uncertain. Germline V gives CDR1 SEHNR, CDR2 FQNEAQ (reference sequence). CDR3 length: 18 residues. Trimming stripped 3 bases from V and 0 bases from J, with 18 bases between. The CDR3 DNA reads TGTGCCAGCAGCTTGATCTCGGGTCAGGTCCTCTCTGGAAACACCATATATTTT. Protein sequence: CASSLISGQVLSGNTIYF.

The V and J genes are TRBV6-6 and TRBJ1-5; 7 positions agree with TRBD1. Germline V lookup: CDR1 MNHNY, CDR2 SVGAGI (reference sequence). This CDR3 region has 14 residues. V was pared by 6 bases and J by 2 bases, with 4 bases of the junction left unmatched. The CDR3 nucleotides read TGTGCCAGCAGCCTACAGGGGCGCAATCAGCCCCAGCATTTT. Translating it yields CASSLQGRNQPQHF.

The chain combines TRBV28 with TRBJ1-5; D remains unclear. Trimming cost V 1 base and J 3 bases, with 10 bases left between them. This CDR3 is 15 amino acids long. CDR1 and CDR2 from the germline V gene are MDHEN and SYDVKM. The CDR3 DNA reads as TGTGCCAGCAGTTTATCTCCCTCCTACAATCAGCCCCAGCATTTT. Its translation is CASSLSPSYNQPQHF. Using reference TRBV28 and TRBJ1-5 for the parts outside the CDR3, the full variable domain is DVKVTQSSRYLVKRTGEKVFLECVQDMDHENMFWYRQDPGLGLRLIYFSYDVKMKEKGDIPEGYSVSREKKERFSLILESASTNQTSMYLCASSLSPSYNQPQHFGDGTRLSIL.

The chain is built from TRBV9 and TRBJ2-5; D is perhaps TRBD1 or TRBD2 (5 bases each). From germline, CDR1 is SGDLS and CDR2 YYNGEE. The CDR3 loop spans 11 amino acids. Trimming took off 4 bases at V and 9 bases at J, with 10 bases between the two ends. The DNA of the CDR3 is TGTGCCAGCAGCTCACCGGGACCCCAGTACTTC. Its translation: CASSSPGPQYF.

This clone was recorded once. The J gene is TRBJ2-7, the V gene TRBV7-9; D possibly uses TRBD1 or TRBD2 (7 bases each). The CDR3 is 15 amino acids. V shed 5 bases and J shed 2 bases, with 16 bases lying between them. Germline V gene lookup returns CDR1 SEHNR and CDR2 FQNEAQ (reference sequence). Here the CDR3 reads CASSQGGSFPYEQYF. The CDR3 bases are TGTGCCAGCAGCCAGGGGGGGAGTTTTCCCTACGAGCAGTACTTC. Drawing the rest from reference TRBV7-9 and TRBJ2-7, the complete variable domain is DTGVSQNPRHKITKRGQNVTFRCDPISEHNRLYWYRQTLGQGPEFLTYFQNEAQLEKSRLLSDRFSAERPKGSFSTLEIQRTEQGDSAMYLCASSQGGSFPYEQYFGPGTRLTVT.

This chain connects TRBV5-1 to TRBJ2-3, with 8 bases matching TRBD1. The CDR3 totals 14 residues. The V and J ends lost 7 bases and 4 bases, in that order; junction bases with no gene match: 8. CDR1 and CDR2 (germline): SGHRS, YFSETQ. CDR3 sequence: CASFRTGKADTQYF. In DNA form, the CDR3 reads TGCGCCAGCTTCCGGACAGGGAAGGCAGATACGCAGTATTTT. The full variable domain, rest sourced from reference TRBV5-1 and TRBJ2-3, is KAGVTQTPRYLIKTRGQQVTLSCSPISGHRSVSWYQQTPGQGLQFLFEYFSETQRNKGNFPGRFSGRQFSNSRSEMNVSTLELGDSALYLCASFRTGKADTQYFGPGTRLTVL.

The chain has TRBV15 and TRBJ1-1, with D tentatively TRBD1 (5 bases). Germline assignment: CDR1 LNHNV and CDR2 YYDKDF (reference sequence). V was clipped by 3 bases and J by 0 bases, with 17 bases between them. This CDR3 is 17 amino acids long. CDR3 coding DNA: TGTGCCACCAGCAGTACCGACAGCGGGCGACTGAACACTGAAGCTTTCTTT. Its translation: CATSSTDSGRLNTEAFF.